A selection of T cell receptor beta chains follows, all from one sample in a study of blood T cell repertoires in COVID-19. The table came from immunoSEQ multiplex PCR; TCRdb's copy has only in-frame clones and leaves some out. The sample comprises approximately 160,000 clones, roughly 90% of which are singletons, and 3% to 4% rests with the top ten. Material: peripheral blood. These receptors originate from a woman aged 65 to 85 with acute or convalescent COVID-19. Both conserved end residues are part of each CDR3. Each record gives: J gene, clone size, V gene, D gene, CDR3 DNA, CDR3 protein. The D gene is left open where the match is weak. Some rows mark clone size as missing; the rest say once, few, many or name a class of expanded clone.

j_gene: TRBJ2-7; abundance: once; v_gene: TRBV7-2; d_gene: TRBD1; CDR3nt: TGTGCCAGCGGGAACAGGGGGCGATACGAGCAGTACTTC; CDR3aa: CASGNRGRYEQYF
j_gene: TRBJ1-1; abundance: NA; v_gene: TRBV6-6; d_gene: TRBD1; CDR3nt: TGTGCCAGCAATGGACAGGGGTGGACTGAAGCTTTCTTT; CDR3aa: CASNGQGWTEAFF
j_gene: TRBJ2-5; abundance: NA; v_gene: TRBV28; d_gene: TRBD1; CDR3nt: TGTGCCAGCAGTTCCCCAGGGGGCTCTGGTGAGACCCAGTACTTC; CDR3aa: CASSSPGGSGETQYF
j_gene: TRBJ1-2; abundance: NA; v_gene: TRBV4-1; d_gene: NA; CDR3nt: TGCGCCAGCAGCCAAGATCACGGGGCGGGGGGCTACACCTTC; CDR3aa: CASSQDHGAGGYTF
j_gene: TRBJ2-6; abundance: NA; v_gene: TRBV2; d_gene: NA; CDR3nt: TGTGCCAGCACCCCCCTGGGGGGATCTGGGGCCAACGTCCTGACTTTC; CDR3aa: CASTPLGGSGANVLTF
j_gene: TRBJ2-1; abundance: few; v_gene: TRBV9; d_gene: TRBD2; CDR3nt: TGTGCCAGCAGCTCACGGACTAGCTCAACGGCCAATGAGCAGTTCTTC; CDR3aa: CASSSRTSSTANEQFF
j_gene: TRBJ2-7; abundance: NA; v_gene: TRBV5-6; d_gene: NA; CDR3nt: TGTGCCAGCAGCTTGGTTGGACAGAACTACGAGCAGTACTTC; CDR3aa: CASSLVGQNYEQYF
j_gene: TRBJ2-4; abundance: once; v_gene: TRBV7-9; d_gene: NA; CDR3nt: TGTGCCAGCAGCTTGTTCGCAGGGGAGGGGGTCAAAAACATTCAGTACTTC; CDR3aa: CASSLFAGEGVKNIQYF
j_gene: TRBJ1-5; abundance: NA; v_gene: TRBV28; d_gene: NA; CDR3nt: TGTGCCAGCAGTTTGGCCGGACTTTATGACAATCAGCCCCAGCATTTT; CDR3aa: CASSLAGLYDNQPQHF
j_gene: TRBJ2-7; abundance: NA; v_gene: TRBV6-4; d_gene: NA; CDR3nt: TGTGCCAGCAGTGACACCAAAGGGACACCCGACGAGCAGTACTTC; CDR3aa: CASSDTKGTPDEQYF
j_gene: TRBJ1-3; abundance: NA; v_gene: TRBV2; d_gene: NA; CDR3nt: TGTGCCAGCAGTGACAGGCCCTCTGGAAACACCATATATTTT; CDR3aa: CASSDRPSGNTIYF
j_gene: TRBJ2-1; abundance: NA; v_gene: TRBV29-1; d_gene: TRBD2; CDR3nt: TGCAGCGTTGGAAAACTAGCGGACAATGAGCAGTTCTTC; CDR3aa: CSVGKLADNEQFF
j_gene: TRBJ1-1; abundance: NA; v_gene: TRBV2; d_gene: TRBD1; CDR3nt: TGTGCCAGCAGTACGGACAGGGGAACTGAAGCTTTCTTT; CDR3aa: CASSTDRGTEAFF
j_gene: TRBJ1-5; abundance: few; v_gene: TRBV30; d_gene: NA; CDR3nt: TGTGCCTGGAGTGTAACGGCAAGGAGTAAGCCCCAGCATTTT; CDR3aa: CAWSVTARSKPQHF
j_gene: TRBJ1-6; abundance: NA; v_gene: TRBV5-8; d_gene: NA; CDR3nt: TGTGCCAGCAGCTTCAGGGTTGAAAATTCACCCCTCCACTTT; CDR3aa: CASSFRVENSPLHF
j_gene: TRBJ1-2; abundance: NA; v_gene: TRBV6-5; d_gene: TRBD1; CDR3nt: TGTGCCAGCAGTTTGACAGGGATTACCTTC; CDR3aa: CASSLTGITF
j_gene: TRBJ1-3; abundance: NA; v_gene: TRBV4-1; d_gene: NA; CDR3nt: TGCGCCAGCAGCTCTCAGGGAGGACCTTCTGGAAACACCATATATTTT; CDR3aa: CASSSQGGPSGNTIYF
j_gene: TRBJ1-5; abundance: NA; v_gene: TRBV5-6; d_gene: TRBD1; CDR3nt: TGTGCCAGCAGCTTGAGGTCGACAGGGGGACAGCCCCAGCATTTT; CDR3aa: CASSLRSTGGQPQHF
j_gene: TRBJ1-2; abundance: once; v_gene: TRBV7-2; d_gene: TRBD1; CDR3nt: TGTGCCAGCAGCGGCCCTCCGGGACAGGGTCGAGGCTACACCTTC; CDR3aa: CASSGPPGQGRGYTF
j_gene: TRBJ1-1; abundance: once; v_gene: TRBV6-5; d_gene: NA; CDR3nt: TGTGCCAGCAGAGGGAGGGACCGGAACACTGAAGCTTTCTTT; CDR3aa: CASRGRDRNTEAFF
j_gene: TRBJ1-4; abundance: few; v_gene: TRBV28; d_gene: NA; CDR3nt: TGTGCCAGCAGTCAAAATATCGGGGTTAATGAAAAACTGTTTTTT; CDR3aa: CASSQNIGVNEKLFF
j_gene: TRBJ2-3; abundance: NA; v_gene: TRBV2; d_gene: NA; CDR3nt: TGTGCCAGCCCGAGGGCTAGCGTCACAGATACGCAGTATTTT; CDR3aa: CASPRASVTDTQYF
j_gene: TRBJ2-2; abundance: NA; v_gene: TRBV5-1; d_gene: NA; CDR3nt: TGCGCCAGCACGGGGGAAAAACCGGGATTAAACACCGGGGAGCTGTTTTTT; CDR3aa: CASTGEKPGLNTGELFF
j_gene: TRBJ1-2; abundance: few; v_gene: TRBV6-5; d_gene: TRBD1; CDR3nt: TGTGCCAGCAGTCAGGGGGCGGCCAACTATGGCTACACCTTC; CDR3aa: CASSQGAANYGYTF
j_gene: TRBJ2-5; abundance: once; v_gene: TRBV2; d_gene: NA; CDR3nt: TGTGCCAGCAGCTTATTCGAGACCCAGTACTTC; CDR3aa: CASSLFETQYF
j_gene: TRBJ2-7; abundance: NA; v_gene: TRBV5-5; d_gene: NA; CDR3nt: TGTGCCAGCAGCCGAACGTCCCCCGGACAGTCCTACGAGCAGTACTTC; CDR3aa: CASSRTSPGQSYEQYF
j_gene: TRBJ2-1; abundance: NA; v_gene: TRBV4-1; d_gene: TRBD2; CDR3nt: TGCGCCAGCAGCCAAGACCTTAGCGGGAGTAGGAAAAATGAGCAGTTCTTC; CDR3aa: CASSQDLSGSRKNEQFF
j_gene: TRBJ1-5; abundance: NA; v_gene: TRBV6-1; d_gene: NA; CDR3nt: TGTGCCAGCAGTGAACAGGGGACAAATCAGCCCCAGCATTTT; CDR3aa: CASSEQGTNQPQHF
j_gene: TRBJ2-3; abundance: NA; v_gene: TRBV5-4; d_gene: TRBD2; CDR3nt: TGTGCCAGCAGCTCGACTAGCGAACTAACCACAGATACGCAGTATTTT; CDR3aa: CASSSTSELTTDTQYF